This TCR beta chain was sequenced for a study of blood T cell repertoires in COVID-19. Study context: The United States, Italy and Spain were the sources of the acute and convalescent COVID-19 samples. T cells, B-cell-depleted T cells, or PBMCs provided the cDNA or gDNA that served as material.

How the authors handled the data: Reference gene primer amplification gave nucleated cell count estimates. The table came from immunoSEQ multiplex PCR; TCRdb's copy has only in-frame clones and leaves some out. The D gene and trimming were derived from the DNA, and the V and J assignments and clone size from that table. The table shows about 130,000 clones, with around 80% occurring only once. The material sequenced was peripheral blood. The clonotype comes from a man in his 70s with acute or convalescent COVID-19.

CDR3 sequence reads: CSEAGGPTDTQYF. In nucleotides, the CDR3 is TGCAGCGAAGCGGGGGGGCCCACAGATACGCAGTATTTT. The chain uses TRBV29-1 and TRBJ2-3; 10 positions agree with TRBD2. CDR3 length: 13 amino acids. Germline CDR1 SQVTM, CDR2 ANQGSEA. Losses at the gene ends were 7 bases for V and 2 bases for J; bases not matched to a gene: 3.